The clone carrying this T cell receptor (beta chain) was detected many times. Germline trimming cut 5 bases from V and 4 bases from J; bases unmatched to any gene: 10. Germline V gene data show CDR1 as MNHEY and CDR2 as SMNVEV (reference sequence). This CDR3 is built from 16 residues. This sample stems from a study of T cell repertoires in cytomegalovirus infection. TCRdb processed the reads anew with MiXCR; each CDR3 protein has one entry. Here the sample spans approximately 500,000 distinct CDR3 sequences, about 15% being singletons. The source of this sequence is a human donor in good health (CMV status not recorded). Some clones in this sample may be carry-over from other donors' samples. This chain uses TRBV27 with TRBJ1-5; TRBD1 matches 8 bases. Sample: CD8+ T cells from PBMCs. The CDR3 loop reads CASSKVSQGDNQPQHF. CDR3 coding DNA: TGTGCCAGCAGTAAAGTATCACAGGGGGATAATCAGCCCCAGCATTTT.